This TCR beta chain is from a study of Ad26.COV2.S vaccination and SARS-CoV-2 variants. TCRdb's table, derived via immunoSEQ multiplex PCR, lists solely in-frame clones and lacks some. The profile shows 350,000 to 600,000 clones, about nine tenths of them singletons. Documented treatment: some 20 received Ad26.COV2.S at low or high dose, single or two shots; five or six received placebo; per-sample allocation not given. Sampling took place 63 days after the first vaccine or placebo injection. CDR3 size: 15 residues. From germline, CDR1 is SGDLS and CDR2 YYNGEE. V was shortened by 0 bases and J by 8 bases, with 12 bases between the two germline ends.

This chain uses TRBV9 with TRBJ1-6, with a weak D call TRBD1 (5 bases). This clonotype originated in a person aged 18-65 years who received the Ad26.COV2.S COVID-19 vaccine or a placebo. The sample was peripheral blood, taken in a trial of Ad26.COV2.S vaccine versus placebo. The CDR3 protein is CASSVEGREDSPLHF. The CDR3 bases are TGTGCCAGCAGCGTAGAGGGACGGGAGGATTCACCCCTCCACTTT.